A selection of T cell receptor beta chains follows, all from one sample in a study of shared clonotypes between healthy human individuals. Some clones are missing from TCRdb's copy, which holds only in-frame ones; the method was immunoSEQ multiplex PCR. The table has 950,000 to 1,300,000 clones, about 75% seen once. The sequencing sample was made of memory CD4+ T cells sorted from blood. The receptors here all came from a man aged 18 to 29 in good health. CDR3s include the opening cysteine and the closing phenylalanine or tryptophan. A D gene is named only where the DNA matches it firmly. Clone size is shown for a subset of rows, as once, few, many or a class of expanded clone.

D gene | clone size | J gene | V gene | CDR3 protein | CDR3 DNA
NA | NA | TRBJ2-7 | TRBV28 | CASSFWSGQGSGEQYF | TGTGCCAGCAGTTTTTGGTCTGGGCAGGGTAGTGGCGAGCAGTACTTC
TRBD1 | NA | TRBJ2-1 | TRBV28 | CASGTGGKWWQFF | TGTGCCAGCGGGACAGGGGGCAAATGGTGGCAGTTCTTC
TRBD2 | NA | TRBJ2-2 | TRBV5-4 | CASSLGLAGFTNTGELFF | TGTGCCAGCAGCCTGGGACTAGCGGGATTCACGAACACCGGGGAGCTGTTTTTT
NA | few | TRBJ1-1 | TRBV10-1 | CASSESPFLTTEAFF | TGCGCCAGCAGTGAGTCGCCCTTCCTCACCACTGAAGCTTTCTTT
TRBD2 | NA | TRBJ2-7 | TRBV5-1 | CASTFSGRQYEQYF | TGCGCCAGCACCTTTAGCGGGAGGCAATACGAGCAGTACTTC
NA | many | TRBJ2-7 | TRBV30 | CAWSRQNEQYF | TGTGCCTGGAGTAGACAAAACGAGCAGTACTTC
TRBD2 | NA | TRBJ2-1 | TRBV19 | CASSILRTSGYNEQFF | TGTGCCAGTAGTATATTGAGGACTAGCGGATACAATGAGCAGTTCTTC
TRBD1 | NA | TRBJ2-7 | TRBV7-3 | CASSPLEGGPYEQYF | TGTGCCAGCAGCCCATTAGAAGGGGGCCCATACGAGCAGTACTTC
TRBD2 | once | TRBJ2-1 | TRBV27 | CASGTGPLAGVAFF | TGTGCCAGCGGGACAGGACCTCTAGCGGGGGTAGCGTTCTTC
TRBD1 | NA | TRBJ2-5 | TRBV7-2 | CASSPTPGQGRETQYF | TGTGCCAGCAGCCCCACCCCGGGACAGGGCCGAGAGACCCAGTACTTC
TRBD1 | NA | TRBJ1-1 | TRBV18 | CASSRGGTTEAFF | TGTGCCAGCTCCCGAGGGGGCACCACTGAAGCTTTCTTT
TRBD2 | NA | TRBJ2-5 | TRBV5-1 | CASSALAGFQETQYF | TGCGCCAGCAGCGCACTAGCGGGGTTCCAAGAGACCCAGTACTTC
NA | few | TRBJ1-5 | TRBV7-9 | CASSPGPGPSAQHF | TGTGCCAGCAGCCCTGGACCGGGACCCTCGGCCCAGCATTTT
TRBD1 | NA | TRBJ1-2 | TRBV30 | CAWSPYRGLYGYTF | TGTGCCTGGAGTCCTTACAGGGGGCTCTATGGCTACACCTTC
TRBD2 | few | TRBJ2-2 | TRBV10-3 | CAIRGGPGELFF | TGTGCCATCAGGGGAGGGCCCGGGGAGCTGTTTTTT
NA | NA | TRBJ1-1 | TRBV28 | CASSLQGSVAEAFF | TGTGCCAGCAGTTTGCAGGGTAGTGTCGCTGAAGCTTTCTTT
NA | NA | TRBJ1-2 | TRBV10-3 | CAATGGANYGYTF | TGTGCCGCCACGGGGGGAGCTAACTATGGCTACACCTTC
NA | NA | TRBJ1-5 | TRBV6-5 | CASSYRGDQPQHF | TGTGCCAGCAGTTACCGAGGGGATCAGCCCCAGCATTTT
TRBD2 | NA | TRBJ2-7 | TRBV2 | CASSGSGVFSYEQYF | TGTGCCAGCAGTGGTAGCGGGGTTTTTTCCTACGAGCAGTACTTC
NA | NA | TRBJ2-1 | TRBV10-3 | CAISESGLNNEQFF | TGTGCCATCAGTGAGTCCGGACTAAACAATGAGCAGTTCTTC
NA | NA | TRBJ2-6 | TRBV5-4 | CASSLAGANVLTF | TGTGCCAGCAGCCTAGCTGGGGCCAACGTCCTGACTTTC
NA | NA | TRBJ2-5 | TRBV29-1 | CSVREYRGLQETQYF | TGCAGCGTTCGGGAGTACAGGGGCCTACAAGAGACCCAGTACTTC
NA | NA | TRBJ2-3 | TRBV12-5 | CASGLSGAGTDTQYF | TGTGCTAGTGGCCTCTCAGGGGCGGGCACAGATACGCAGTATTTT